This T cell receptor beta chain came from a study of cytomegalovirus exposure and HLA in healthy donors. Study-wide points: A later analysis found most CMV-associated TCR beta chains apparently HLA-restricted. Analysis was carried out at a later point, and it linked a missense DCLRE1C variant to TCR beta V- and J-gene trimming.

The germline V gene encodes CDR1 SEHNR and CDR2 FQNEAQ (reference sequence). This CDR3 is 17 amino acids long. Trimming cost V 1 base and J 5 bases; bases outside gene matches: 11. This PCR relied on a set of 60 Vbeta primers and 13 Jbeta primers. Method: immunoSEQ multiplex PCR; TCRdb's copy keeps in-frame clones and lacks some. The table records some 150,000 clones, 68% of them present only once. There were likely unrecorded immune exposures, though donors were nominally healthy when sampled. Remarks on this clone: Its antigen is not identified.

The gene calls are TRBV7-9 and TRBJ2-3, with TRBD1 identical over 8 bases. The origin of this receptor is a man aged 55 to 70 in good health and CMV-seronegative. Sequencing was done on a sample of PBMCs. The CDR3 reads CASSLDLMGQVGDTQYF. In nucleotides, the CDR3 is TGTGCCAGCAGCTTAGATCTTATGGGACAGGTTGGAGATACGCAGTATTTT.